Ten or more counts support the clone carrying this T cell receptor (beta chain). This sample was taken from a study of T cells in Graves' hyperthyroidism and ophthalmopathy. The TCR beta CDR3 regions underwent amplification using RNA transcripts as the source. First-round RT-PCR targeting the TCR CDR3 was performed with the HTBI primer set. TCRdb independently ran MiXCR on the multiplex PCR reads; one entry per CDR3 protein. Here the sample spans around 290,000 distinct CDR3 sequences, around 13% being singletons. The CDR3 extends over 13 amino acids. Germline-derived CDR1 and CDR2 are DFQATT and SNEGSKA (reference sequence). Trimming took 2 bases from V and 3 from J, leaving 9 bases between them. PBMCs were derived from around 10 ml fresh peripheral blood.

The receptor comes from a woman aged 40 to 50 with Graves' hyperthyroidism. The rearrangement uses TRBV20-1 and TRBJ2-3; the D gene is possibly TRBD2 (5 bases). Material: blood. Here the CDR3 reads CSARIPGTDTQYF. Here the CDR3 DNA reads TGCAGTGCTAGAATCCCGGGAACAGATACGCAGTATTTT.